A selection of T cell receptor beta chains follows, all from one sample in a study of CD8 T cells in ankylosing spondylitis. A single record per CDR3 protein comes from TCRdb applying MiXCR to the 5' RACE reads. The sample lists about 36,000 distinct CDR3 sequences, about 6% occurring once. The sample consisted of blood, either unsorted or a sorted T cell fraction (not recorded which). Source of these receptors: a male donor with ankylosing spondylitis or in good health (not recorded which). CDR3s include the opening cysteine and the closing phenylalanine or tryptophan. Each record gives: CDR3 protein, CDR3 DNA, V gene, J gene, D gene, clone size. A D gene is named only where the DNA matches it firmly. A row's size may be missing; if present it is once, few, many or a size class.

CASSPFADYEQYF	TGTGCCAGCTCACCATTTGCCGACTACGAGCAGTACTTC	TRBV18	TRBJ2-7	NA	many
CSARQELGYGYTF	TGCAGTGCTAGACAGGAACTAGGCTATGGCTACACCTTC	TRBV20-1	TRBJ1-2	NA	many
CASSYGRVLDGYTF	TGCGCCAGCAGTTACGGCAGGGTGCTGGATGGCTACACCTTC	TRBV5-1	TRBJ1-2	NA	many
CSVRGTLLYEQYF	TGCAGCGTCCGCGGGACGCTTCTCTACGAGCAGTACTTC	TRBV29-1	TRBJ2-7	NA	many
CASSLLDNTEAFF	TGTGCCAGCAGTTTACTTGACAACACTGAAGCTTTCTTT	TRBV27	TRBJ1-1	NA	many
CASSRGTDTYEQYF	TGCGCCAGCAGCCGCGGGACAGATACCTACGAGCAGTACTTC	TRBV4-3	TRBJ2-7	NA	many
CASSRKQGALTYEQYF	TGTGCCAGCAGTCGCAAACAGGGGGCGCTGACCTACGAGCAGTACTTC	TRBV27	TRBJ2-7	TRBD1	many
CASSLGFNTEAFF	TGTGCCAGCAGTTTAGGGTTCAACACTGAAGCTTTCTTT	TRBV25-1	TRBJ1-1	NA	many
CASSLGTDSPLHF	TGTGCCAGCAGCTTAGGAACGGATTCACCCCTCCACTTT	TRBV11-3	TRBJ1-6	NA	many
CASSFQTGSDGNQPQHF	TGTGCCAGCAGTTTCCAGACAGGGAGTGATGGCAATCAGCCCCAGCATTTT	TRBV12-3/TRBV12-4	TRBJ1-5	TRBD1	many
CASSYWRESGELFF	TGTGCCAGCAGTTACTGGAGAGAGTCCGGGGAGCTGTTTTTT	TRBV6-5	TRBJ2-2	NA	many
CASSQDGGPTDTQYF	TGTGCCAGCAGCCAAGATGGGGGGCCCACAGATACGCAGTATTTT	TRBV7-9	TRBJ2-3	NA	NA
CASSLDGGGQPQHF	TGCGCCAGCAGCTTGGACGGGGGCGGTCAGCCCCAGCATTTT	TRBV5-1	TRBJ1-5	NA	many
CASSLGLAGPTDTQYF	TGTGCCAGCAGCTTGGGGCTAGCGGGGCCCACAGATACGCAGTATTTT	TRBV5-4	TRBJ2-3	TRBD2	many
CASSNSDRAYEQYF	TGCGCCAGCAGCAACTCTGACAGGGCCTACGAGCAGTACTTC	TRBV5-1	TRBJ2-7	TRBD1	many
CASSQGRTEQGYNYGYTF	TGCGCCAGCAGCCAAGGACGAACAGAACAGGGCTATAACTATGGCTACACCTTC	TRBV4-3	TRBJ1-2	NA	many
CASTTSGTRETQYF	TGTGCCAGCACCACCAGTGGGACCCGGGAGACCCAGTACTTC	TRBV12-3/TRBV12-4	TRBJ2-5	NA	many
CASSRQLGTGYTF	TGTGCCAGCAGCCGACAGTTGGGGACCGGCTACACCTTC	TRBV7-2	TRBJ1-2	NA	NA
CASSQDGQGNTEAFF	TGCGCCAGCAGCCAAGACGGACAGGGGAACACTGAAGCTTTCTTT	TRBV4-3	TRBJ1-1	TRBD1	many
CASSLGTVQETQYF	TGTGCCAGCAGCTTAGGGACAGTTCAAGAGACCCAGTACTTC	TRBV7-8	TRBJ2-5	NA	many
CATSDPTGYQETQYF	TGTGCCACCAGTGACCCCACAGGGTACCAAGAGACCCAGTACTTC	TRBV24-1	TRBJ2-5	NA	many
CASSFREGRDTQYF	TGTGCCAGCAGTTTTAGAGAGGGGAGAGATACGCAGTATTTT	TRBV27	TRBJ2-3	NA	many
CASSDATGEYNEQFF	TGTGCCAGCAGTGACGCAACGGGGGAGTACAATGAGCAGTTCTTC	TRBV6-1	TRBJ2-1	NA	few
CASSLSGSHEQFF	TGCGCCAGCAGCCTATCGGGGTCCCATGAGCAGTTCTTC	TRBV5-1	TRBJ2-1	NA	many
CATSDTTSGRRNEQFF	TGTGCCACCAGTGATACAACTAGCGGGAGGAGGAATGAGCAGTTCTTC	TRBV24-1	TRBJ2-1	TRBD2	many
CASSQGAYRGNTEAFF	TGTGCCAGCAGCCAAGGGGCCTATAGGGGGAACACTGAAGCTTTCTTT	TRBV3-1	TRBJ1-1	NA	many
CASSLFGGIETQYF	TGTGCCAGCAGCTTATTCGGGGGAATAGAGACCCAGTACTTC	TRBV7-9	TRBJ2-5	NA	many
CASSLGGTVFPHGYTF	TGTGCCAGCAGCTTAGGGGGGACAGTTTTCCCACATGGCTACACCTTC	TRBV7-2	TRBJ1-2	TRBD1	many
CSAREPRNTEAFF	TGCAGTGCTAGAGAACCACGAAACACTGAAGCTTTCTTT	TRBV20-1	TRBJ1-1	NA	NA
CASSSRGGNEQFF	TGTGCCAGCAGCTCTCGGGGCGGGAATGAGCAGTTCTTC	TRBV7-9	TRBJ2-1	NA	many
CSVDRSNTGELFF	TGCAGCGTCGACAGGAGCAACACCGGGGAGCTGTTTTTT	TRBV29-1	TRBJ2-2	NA	medium-sized
CSAETSGANVLTF	TGCAGTGCCGAAACCTCTGGGGCCAACGTCCTGACTTTC	TRBV20-1	TRBJ2-6	NA	many
CAISESDRMPGLAEETQYF	TGTGCCATCAGTGAGTCCGACCGCATGCCGGGACTAGCGGAAGAGACCCAGTACTTC	TRBV10-3	TRBJ2-5	TRBD2	many
CASSQGVSETQYF	TGTGCCAGCAGCCAAGGGGTGTCAGAGACCCAGTACTTC	TRBV4-2	TRBJ2-5	NA	many
CAISGRGTRQFF	TGTGCCATCAGTGGCAGGGGGACTAGGCAGTTCTTC	TRBV10-3	TRBJ2-1	NA	many
CATSDLSPSGRQTQYF	TGTGCCACCAGTGATTTGTCGCCTAGCGGGAGACAGACCCAGTACTTC	TRBV24-1	TRBJ2-5	TRBD2	few
CSARDPRVVTGELFF	TGCAGTGCTAGAGATCCCAGAGTTGTAACCGGGGAGCTGTTTTTT	TRBV20-1	TRBJ2-2	NA	many
CSARPDRGGNQPQHF	TGCAGTGCTAGACCGGACAGGGGGGGGAATCAGCCCCAGCATTTT	TRBV20-1	TRBJ1-5	TRBD1	many
CASSMGPENNEQFF	TGTGCCAGCAGCATGGGACCAGAAAACAATGAGCAGTTCTTC	TRBV9	TRBJ2-1	NA	many
CASSPQGVSSGANVLTF	TGTGCCAGCAGCCCCCAGGGGGTTAGCTCTGGGGCCAACGTCCTGACTTTC	TRBV7-2	TRBJ2-6	TRBD1	many
CSARGKRGSEETQYF	TGCAGTGCTAGAGGGAAGCGGGGGAGTGAAGAGACCCAGTACTTC	TRBV20-1	TRBJ2-5	TRBD2	many